The text below deals with one TCR beta chain. Its specificity is unknown. Profiling relied on immunoSEQ multiplex PCR, and the TCRdb table lists in-frame clones only, not all of them. The sample lists about 700,000 clones; around 90% were seen once. Trimming left V 0 bases short and J 9 bases short, with 4 bases between. The germline V gene has CDR1 SGHNT and CDR2 YYREEE (reference sequence). The CDR3 length is 11 residues. Naive CD8 cells comprised CD45RO-negative, CCR7-positively selected cells, excluding terminally differentiated effector memory CD45RA+ cells. These data belong to a study of shared clonotypes between healthy human individuals. Study-wide results and limits: The naive CD4 repertoires of several donors were compared, and roughly 5% of clonotypes were shared. Clonotype sharing among donors was thought likely to change with sequencing depth.

This sequence originates from a young man in good health. This rearrangement joins TRBV5-4 to TRBJ2-4; D uncertain. The sample consisted of naive CD8+ T cells sorted from blood. The CDR3 reads CASSLAGIQYF. The CDR3 DNA is TGTGCCAGCAGCTTGGCAGGCATTCAGTACTTC. The whole variable domain, filled in from reference TRBV5-4 and TRBJ2-4, reads ETGVTQSPTHLIKTRGQQVTLRCSSQSGHNTVSWYQQALGQGPQFIFQYYREEENGRGNFPPRFSGLQFPNYSSELNVNALELDDSALYLCASSLAGIQYFGAGTRLSVL.